These T cell receptor beta chains were read from a single sample in a study of cytomegalovirus exposure and HLA in healthy donors. The method was immunoSEQ multiplex PCR; TCRdb's version includes in-frame clones alone and lacks a portion of them. The sample shows around 150,000 clones, roughly three quarters of them seen only once. Sequenced sample: PBMCs. The receptors were gathered from a man aged 35-49 years in good health and CMV-seronegative. The CDR3 runs from the conserved cysteine through the conserved F or W. Only some rows state a clone size, as once, few, many or a class for expanded clones.

v_gene: TRBV4-3; j_gene: TRBJ2-5; abundance: once; CDR3aa: CASSQTSGGAFETQYF
v_gene: TRBV5-1; j_gene: TRBJ1-2; abundance: NA; CDR3aa: CASSPSGLARNYGYTF
v_gene: TRBV5-6; j_gene: TRBJ1-5; abundance: NA; CDR3aa: CASSFGQYSNQPQHF
v_gene: TRBV2; j_gene: TRBJ2-7; abundance: few; CDR3aa: CASSHGQGSEQYF
v_gene: TRBV6-5; j_gene: TRBJ1-2; abundance: once; CDR3aa: CASSYRHEGGYTF
v_gene: TRBV7-8; j_gene: TRBJ2-3; abundance: NA; CDR3aa: CASSLAEGTSGAPGVTQYF
v_gene: TRBV6-5; j_gene: NA; abundance: NA; CDR3aa: CASRTRDYTYEQYF
v_gene: TRBV5-1; j_gene: TRBJ2-1; abundance: NA; CDR3aa: CASSSDRGSYNEQFF
v_gene: TRBV6-5; j_gene: TRBJ2-7; abundance: NA; CDR3aa: CASSSTGLTYEQYF
v_gene: TRBV11-3; j_gene: TRBJ2-1; abundance: NA; CDR3aa: CASSLDPVSSQQFF
v_gene: TRBV6-7; j_gene: TRBJ1-5; abundance: NA; CDR3aa: CASSPNRGRCQPQHF
v_gene: TRBV13; j_gene: TRBJ2-1; abundance: NA; CDR3aa: CASSLGGPQGARNEQFF
v_gene: TRBV27; j_gene: TRBJ1-2; abundance: NA; CDR3aa: CASSTTGGSYGYTF
v_gene: TRBV5-1; j_gene: TRBJ1-1; abundance: few; CDR3aa: CASSLTGGGTAFF
v_gene: TRBV19; j_gene: TRBJ1-5; abundance: few; CDR3aa: CASTLPYSNQPQHF
v_gene: TRBV25-1; j_gene: TRBJ1-2; abundance: few; CDR3aa: CASSEPGTPAYGYTF
v_gene: TRBV11-3; j_gene: TRBJ2-2; abundance: NA; CDR3aa: CASSSGTRAGELFF
v_gene: TRBV18; j_gene: TRBJ2-2; abundance: NA; CDR3aa: CASSPGLYTGELFF
v_gene: TRBV6-5; j_gene: TRBJ2-7; abundance: NA; CDR3aa: CASKKAREPYEQYF
v_gene: TRBV9; j_gene: TRBJ2-2; abundance: NA; CDR3aa: CASSMLAGANTGELFF
v_gene: TRBV4-1; j_gene: TRBJ2-2; abundance: NA; CDR3aa: CASSPIQGAGTGELFF
v_gene: TRBV29-1; j_gene: TRBJ2-5; abundance: NA; CDR3aa: CSVVQETQYF
v_gene: TRBV15; j_gene: TRBJ1-1; abundance: NA; CDR3aa: CATSRGGLAPEAFF
v_gene: TRBV4-3; j_gene: TRBJ2-3; abundance: NA; CDR3aa: CASSQAGTSGRTDTQYF
v_gene: TRBV9; j_gene: TRBJ1-1; abundance: NA; CDR3aa: CASSRGYGGVYTEAFF
v_gene: TRBV18; j_gene: TRBJ2-7; abundance: NA; CDR3aa: CASSPFSDRGGGREQYF
v_gene: TRBV30; j_gene: TRBJ1-5; abundance: NA; CDR3aa: CAWSISGSNQPQHF
v_gene: TRBV9; j_gene: TRBJ2-7; abundance: NA; CDR3aa: CASSPGITYEQYF
v_gene: TRBV7-9; j_gene: TRBJ2-7; abundance: few; CDR3aa: CASSFGRPGEQYF
v_gene: TRBV10-3; j_gene: TRBJ1-1; abundance: NA; CDR3aa: CAISGGQGTTEAFF
v_gene: TRBV9; j_gene: TRBJ2-3; abundance: NA; CDR3aa: CASSGTTTSGLGYRSTDTQYF
v_gene: TRBV30; j_gene: TRBJ1-5; abundance: NA; CDR3aa: CAWSVRGNQPQHF
v_gene: TRBV11-1; j_gene: TRBJ1-1; abundance: NA; CDR3aa: CASSVRTGGYTEAFF
v_gene: TRBV29-1; j_gene: TRBJ1-2; abundance: few; CDR3aa: CSVGGGGPNYGYTF
v_gene: TRBV6-6; j_gene: TRBJ1-1; abundance: NA; CDR3aa: CASSRGTEAFF
v_gene: TRBV25-1; j_gene: TRBJ2-5; abundance: NA; CDR3aa: CASSPMGGESQETQYF
v_gene: TRBV9; j_gene: TRBJ2-2; abundance: once; CDR3aa: CASSLRGFPGELFF